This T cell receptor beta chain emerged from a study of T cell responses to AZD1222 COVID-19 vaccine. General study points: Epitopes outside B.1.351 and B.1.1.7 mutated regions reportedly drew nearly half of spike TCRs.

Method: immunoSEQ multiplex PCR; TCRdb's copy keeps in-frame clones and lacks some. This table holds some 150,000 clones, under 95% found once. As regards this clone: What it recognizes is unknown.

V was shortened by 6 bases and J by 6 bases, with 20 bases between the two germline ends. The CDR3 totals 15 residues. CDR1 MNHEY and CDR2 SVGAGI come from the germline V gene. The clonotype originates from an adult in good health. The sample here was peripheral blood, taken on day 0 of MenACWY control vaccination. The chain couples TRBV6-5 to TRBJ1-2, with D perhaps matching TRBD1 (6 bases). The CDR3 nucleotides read TGTGCCAGCAGAAAACAGGGATCCAGCTTTAATGGCTACACCTTC. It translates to CASRKQGSSFNGYTF.